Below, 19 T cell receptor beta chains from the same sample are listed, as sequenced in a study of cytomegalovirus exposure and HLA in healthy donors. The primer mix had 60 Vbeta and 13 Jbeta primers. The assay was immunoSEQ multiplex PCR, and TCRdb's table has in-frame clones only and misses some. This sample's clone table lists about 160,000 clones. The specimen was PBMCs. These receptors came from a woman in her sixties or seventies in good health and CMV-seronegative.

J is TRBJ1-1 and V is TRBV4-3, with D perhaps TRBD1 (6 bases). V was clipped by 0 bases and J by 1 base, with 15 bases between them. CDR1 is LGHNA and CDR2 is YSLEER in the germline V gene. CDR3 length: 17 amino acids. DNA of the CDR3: TGCGCCAGCAGCCAAGATGTGCAGGGGCGGCGGAACACTGAAGCTTTCTTT. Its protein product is CASSQDVQGRRNTEAFF.

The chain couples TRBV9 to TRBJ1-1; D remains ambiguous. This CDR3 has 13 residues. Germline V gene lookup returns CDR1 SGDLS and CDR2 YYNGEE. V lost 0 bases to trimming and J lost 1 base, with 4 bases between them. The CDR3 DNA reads TGTGCCAGCAGCGTAGACGGGAACACTGAAGCTTTCTTT. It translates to CASSVDGNTEAFF.

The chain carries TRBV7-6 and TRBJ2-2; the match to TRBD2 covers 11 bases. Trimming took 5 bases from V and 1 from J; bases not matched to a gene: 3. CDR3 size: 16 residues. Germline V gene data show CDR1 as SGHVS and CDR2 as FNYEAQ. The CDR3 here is CASSQGTSGNTGELFF. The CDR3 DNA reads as TGTGCCAGCAGCCAAGGGACTAGCGGGAACACCGGGGAGCTGTTTTTT.

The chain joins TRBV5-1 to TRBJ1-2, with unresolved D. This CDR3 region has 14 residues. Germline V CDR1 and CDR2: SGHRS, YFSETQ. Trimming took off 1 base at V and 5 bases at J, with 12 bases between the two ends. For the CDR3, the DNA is TGCGCCAGCAGCTTGTTCACAGAAGCTTATGGCTACACCTTC. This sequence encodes CASSLFTEAYGYTF.

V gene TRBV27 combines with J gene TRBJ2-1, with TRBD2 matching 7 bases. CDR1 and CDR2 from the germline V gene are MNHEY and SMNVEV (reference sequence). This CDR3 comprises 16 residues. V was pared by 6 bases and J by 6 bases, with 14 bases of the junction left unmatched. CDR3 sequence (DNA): TGTGCCAGCAGCCTATCCTCTAGCGGAGGCCTCAATGAGCAGTTCTTC. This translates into CASSLSSSGGLNEQFF.

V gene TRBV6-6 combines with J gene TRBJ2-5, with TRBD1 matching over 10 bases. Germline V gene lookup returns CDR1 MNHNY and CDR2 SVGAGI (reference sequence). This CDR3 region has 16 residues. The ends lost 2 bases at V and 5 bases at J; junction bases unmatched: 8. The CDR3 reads CASSYRTGGGRETQYF. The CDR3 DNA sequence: TGTGCCAGCAGTTACCGGACAGGGGGGGGGAGGGAGACCCAGTACTTC.

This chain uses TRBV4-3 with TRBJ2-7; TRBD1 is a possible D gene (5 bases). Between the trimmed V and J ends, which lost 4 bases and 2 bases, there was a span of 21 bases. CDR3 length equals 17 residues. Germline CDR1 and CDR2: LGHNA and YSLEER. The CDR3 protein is CASSPRIVRGSPYEQYF. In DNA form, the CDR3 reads TGCGCCAGCAGCCCAAGAATCGTAAGGGGATCACCCTACGAGCAGTACTTC.

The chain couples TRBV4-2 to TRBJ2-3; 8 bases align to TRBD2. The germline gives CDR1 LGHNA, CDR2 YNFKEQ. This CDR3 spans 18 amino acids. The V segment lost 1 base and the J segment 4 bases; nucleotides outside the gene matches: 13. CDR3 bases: TGTGCCAGCAGCCAAGCCCTCCATAGCGGGGCCTTGCCAGATACGCAGTATTTT. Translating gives CASSQALHSGALPDTQYF.

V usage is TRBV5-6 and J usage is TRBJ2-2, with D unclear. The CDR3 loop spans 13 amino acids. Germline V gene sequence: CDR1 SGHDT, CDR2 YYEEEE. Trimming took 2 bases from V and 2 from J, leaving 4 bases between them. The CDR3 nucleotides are TGTGCCAGCAGCTTTCAAAACACCGGGGAGCTGTTTTTT. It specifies CASSFQNTGELFF.

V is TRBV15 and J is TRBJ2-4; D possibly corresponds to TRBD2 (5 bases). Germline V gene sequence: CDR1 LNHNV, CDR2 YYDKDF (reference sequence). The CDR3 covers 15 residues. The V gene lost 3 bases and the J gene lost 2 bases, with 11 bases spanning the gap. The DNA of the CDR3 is TGTGCCACCAGCAGCCTAGGAGGAACCAAAAACATTCAGTACTTC. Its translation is CATSSLGGTKNIQYF. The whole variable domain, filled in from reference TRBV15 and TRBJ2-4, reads DAMVIQNPRYQVTQFGKPVTLSCSQTLNHNVMYWYQQKSSQAPKLLFHYYDKDFNNEADTPDNFQSRRPNTSFCFLDIRSPGLGDTAMYLCATSSLGGTKNIQYFGAGTRLSVL.

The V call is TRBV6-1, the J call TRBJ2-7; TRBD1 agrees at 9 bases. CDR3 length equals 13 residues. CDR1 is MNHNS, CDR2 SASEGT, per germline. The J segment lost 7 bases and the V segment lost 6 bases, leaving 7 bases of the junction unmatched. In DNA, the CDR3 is TGTGCCAGCAGCTGGGACAGGGCTGGGGAGCAGTACTTC. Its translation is CASSWDRAGEQYF.

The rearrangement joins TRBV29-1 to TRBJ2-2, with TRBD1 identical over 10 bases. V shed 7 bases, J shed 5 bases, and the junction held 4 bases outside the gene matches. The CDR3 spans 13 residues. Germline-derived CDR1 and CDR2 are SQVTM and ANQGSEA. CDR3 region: CSARDRGTGELFF. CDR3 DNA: TGCAGCGCCCGGGACAGGGGAACCGGGGAGCTGTTTTTT.

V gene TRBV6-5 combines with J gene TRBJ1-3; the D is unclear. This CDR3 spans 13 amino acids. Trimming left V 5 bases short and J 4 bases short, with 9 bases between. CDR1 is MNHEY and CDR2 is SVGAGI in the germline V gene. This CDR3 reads CASSPGGGNTIYF. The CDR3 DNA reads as TGTGCCAGCAGTCCGGGCGGGGGAAACACCATATATTTT.

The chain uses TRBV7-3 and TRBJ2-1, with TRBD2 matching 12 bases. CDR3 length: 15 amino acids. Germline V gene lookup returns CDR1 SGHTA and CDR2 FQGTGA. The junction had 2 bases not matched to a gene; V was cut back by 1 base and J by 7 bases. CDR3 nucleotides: TGTGCCAGCAGCTTAAGACTAGCGGGGGATAATGAGCAGTTCTTC. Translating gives CASSLRLAGDNEQFF.

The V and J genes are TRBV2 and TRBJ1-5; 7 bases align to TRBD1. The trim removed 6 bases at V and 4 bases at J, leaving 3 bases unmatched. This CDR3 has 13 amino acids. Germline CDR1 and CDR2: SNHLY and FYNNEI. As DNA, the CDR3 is TGTGCCAGCAGAGGGGACAGTAATCAGCCCCAGCATTTT. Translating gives CASRGDSNQPQHF.

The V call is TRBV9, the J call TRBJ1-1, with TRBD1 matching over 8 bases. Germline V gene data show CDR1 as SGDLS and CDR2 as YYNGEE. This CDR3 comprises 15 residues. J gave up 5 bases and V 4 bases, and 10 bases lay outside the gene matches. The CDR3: CASSPFGQGRTEAFF. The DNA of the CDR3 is TGTGCCAGCAGCCCATTCGGACAGGGAAGGACTGAAGCTTTCTTT.

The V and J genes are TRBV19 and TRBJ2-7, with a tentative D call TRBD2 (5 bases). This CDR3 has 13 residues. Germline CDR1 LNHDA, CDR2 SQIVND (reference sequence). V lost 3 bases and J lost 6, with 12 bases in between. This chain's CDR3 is CASSITSSGEQYF. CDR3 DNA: TGTGCCAGTAGTATCACTAGTTCCGGCGAGCAGTACTTC.

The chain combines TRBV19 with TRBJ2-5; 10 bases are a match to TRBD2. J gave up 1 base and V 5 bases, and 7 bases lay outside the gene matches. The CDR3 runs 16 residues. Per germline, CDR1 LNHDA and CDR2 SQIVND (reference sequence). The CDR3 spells CASSGRTSGSQETQYF. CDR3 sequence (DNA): TGTGCCAGTAGTGGAAGGACTAGCGGCTCCCAAGAGACCCAGTACTTC.

In nucleotides, the CDR3 is TGTGCCATCCCCCGACAGGGGCAATTCCAAGAGACCCAGTACTTC. Its translation is CAIPRQGQFQETQYF. This chain links TRBV6-5 with TRBJ2-5; 8 nucleotides align to TRBD1. This CDR3 region has 15 residues. CDR1 and CDR2 from the germline V gene are MNHEY and SVGAGI. The V and J ends lost 10 bases and 1 base, in that order; junction bases with no gene match: 11.